Shown below are 25 T cell receptor beta chains from a single sample sequenced in a study of blood T cell repertoires in COVID-19. Sequencing was performed with immunoSEQ multiplex PCR; in TCRdb, only in-frame clones are kept and a portion is missing. Altogether about half a million clones are present, 80% to 90% being singletons, with the ten largest covering about 3.2%. Sequenced: peripheral blood. Receptors originate from a human donor in a cohort sampled during active COVID-19.

The chain employs TRBV19 and TRBJ1-4; 10 nucleotides line up with TRBD1. CDR3 length equals 15 residues. CDR1 is LNHDA and CDR2 is SQIVND in the germline V gene (reference sequence). With 7 bases clipped from V and 10 bases from J, the junction kept 12 bases outside the gene matches. CDR3 DNA sequence: TGTGCCAGTACCCTGTTAACGGACAGGGGGATAAAACTGTTTTTT. This encodes CASTLLTDRGIKLFF.

The rearrangement joins TRBV11-3 to TRBJ2-7; possible D gene TRBD2, 6 bases. V lost 5 bases and J 0 bases, leaving 11 bases between the germline ends. This CDR3 is 14 amino acids long. CDR1 is SGHNT and CDR2 is YENEEA in the germline V gene. CDR3 protein: CASSRAGSSYEQYF. In DNA, the CDR3 is TGTGCCAGCAGCCGAGCCGGGAGCTCCTACGAGCAGTACTTC. Full variable domain (remainder filled in from reference TRBV11-3 and TRBJ2-7): EAGVVQSPRYKIIEKKQPVAFWCNPISGHNTLYWYLQNLGQGPELLIRYENEEAVDDSQLPKDRFSAERLKGVDSTLKIQPAELGDSAVYLCASSRAGSSYEQYFGPGTRLTVT.

This clone has only one observation. The genes are TRBV9 and TRBJ1-6, with TRBD1 as a possible D gene (6 bases). Germline V lookup: CDR1 SGDLS, CDR2 YYNGEE. V was clipped by 3 bases and J by 14 bases, with 18 bases between them. This CDR3 is built from 14 residues. CDR3 protein: CASSAPDRLFTLHF. In DNA, the CDR3 is TGTGCCAGCAGCGCGCCGGACAGACTATTCACCCTCCACTTT.

The V gene is TRBV7-3, the J gene TRBJ2-7; tentatively, D is TRBD2 (5 bases). CDR1 is SGHTA, CDR2 FQGTGA, per germline. V shed 5 bases and J shed 0 bases, with 14 bases lying between them. The CDR3 covers 15 residues. The CDR3 region has the DNA TGTGCCAGCAGCGAGGCCAGCGGAAGCTCCTACGAGCAGTACTTC. It translates to CASSEASGSSYEQYF.

The rearrangement uses TRBV6-5 and TRBJ1-1; D may be TRBD1 (5 bases). The germline CDR1 and CDR2 sequences are MNHEY and SVGAGI. The CDR3 spans 14 residues. V lost 6 bases and J lost 4, with 15 bases in between. CDR3 DNA: TGTGCCAGCAGCCTAAACGGGGGTTCCACTGAAGCTTTCTTT. This gives the protein CASSLNGGSTEAFF.

The V and J genes are TRBV7-9 and TRBJ2-1; possible D gene TRBD1, 5 bases. Germline lookup yields CDR1 SEHNR and CDR2 FQNEAQ (reference sequence). This CDR3 contains 13 residues. V lost 5 bases, J lost 7 bases, and 12 bases lay in between. This CDR3 is CASSHPRANEQFF. Here the CDR3 DNA reads TGTGCCAGCAGCCACCCCAGGGCAAATGAGCAGTTCTTC.

This clone was seen a single time. The V call is TRBV7-2, the J call TRBJ2-1; 7 bases agree with TRBD2. J lost 10 bases, V lost 2 bases, and 11 bases had no gene match. The CDR3 runs to 15 residues. Germline V gene sequence: CDR1 SGHTA, CDR2 FQGNSA. CDR3: CASSLTSARSAEQFF. CDR3 nucleotides: TGTGCCAGCAGCTTAACTAGCGCCCGGTCGGCGGAGCAGTTCTTC.

V usage is TRBV5-1 and J usage is TRBJ2-7; D is unresolved. V shed 2 bases and J shed 5 bases, with 14 bases lying between them. The CDR3 contains 14 residues. Germline V gene sequence: CDR1 SGHRS, CDR2 YFSETQ. The CDR3, as DNA: TGCGCCAGCAGCTTCAGAGGTGGCGGCGACGAGCAGTACTTC. The encoded protein is CASSFRGGGDEQYF.

The chain joins TRBV11-2 to TRBJ2-7; 13 bases are shared with TRBD2. This CDR3 comprises 15 residues. In germline, CDR1 is SGHAT, CDR2 FQNNGV. Trimming cost V 2 bases and J 3 bases; bases outside gene matches: 1. The CDR3 bases are TGTGCCAGCAGCTTAAGGACTAGCGGGAGCTACGAGCAGTACTTC. As protein: CASSLRTSGSYEQYF. Full variable domain (missing parts from reference TRBV11-2 and TRBJ2-7): EAGVAQSPRYKIIEKRQSVAFWCNPISGHATLYWYQQILGQGPKLLIQFQNNGVVDDSQLPKDRFSAERLKGVDSTLKIQPAKLEDSAVYLCASSLRTSGSYEQYFGPGTRLTVT.

This clone was found once. The rearrangement links TRBV30 to TRBJ2-2, with D maybe TRBD2 (6 bases). Germline V lookup: CDR1 GTSNPN, CDR2 SVGIG (reference sequence). The CDR3 consists of 14 residues. V was clipped by 0 bases and J by 6 bases, with 11 bases between them. The CDR3 nucleotides read TGTGCCTGGAGTGTCCCGGGAGTAGCCGGGGAGCTGTTTTTT. Translated: CAWSVPGVAGELFF.

J is TRBJ2-7 and V is TRBV20-1, with 9 bases fitting TRBD1. Germline CDR1 and CDR2: DFQATT and SNEGSKA (reference sequence). After removal of 3 bases from V and 0 bases from J, the junction contained 6 bases not matched to a gene. This CDR3 is 15 amino acids long. The CDR3: CSASTGTGSSYEQYF. For the CDR3, the DNA is TGCAGTGCTAGTACCGGGACAGGGAGCTCCTACGAGCAGTACTTC.

The genes are TRBV21-1 and TRBJ2-7; the D call of TRBD1 is as the table states it, not checked on the DNA. TRBV21-1 constitutes a pseudogene. The CDR3 sequence is 16 residues long. The CDR3 DNA is TGTGCCAGCAGCAACGATCAACAGGGGGCGATATACGAGCAGTACTTC. It translates to CASSNDQQGAIYEQYF.

The J gene is TRBJ2-3, the V gene TRBV9, with D tentatively TRBD1 (6 bases). Trimming took 3 bases from V and 9 from J, leaving 17 bases between them. This CDR3 region has 14 residues. The V gene's germline CDR1 is SGDLS and CDR2 YYNGEE. CDR3 in amino acids: CASSAKQGVGTQYF. The CDR3 nucleotides read TGTGCCAGCAGCGCCAAACAGGGAGTGGGGACGCAGTATTTT.

This clone was observed once. The chain combines TRBV13 with TRBJ2-1; 10 nucleotides agree with TRBD2. The V segment lost 0 bases and the J segment 7 bases; nucleotides outside the gene matches: 15. Germline V gives CDR1 PRHDT, CDR2 FYEKMQ (reference sequence). This CDR3 has 19 residues. CDR3 residues: CASSLGQWASGSKENEQFF. CDR3 in DNA: TGTGCCAGCAGCTTAGGCCAGTGGGCTAGCGGGAGCAAGGAAAATGAGCAGTTCTTC. The complete variable domain, with remaining parts taken from reference TRBV13 and TRBJ2-1, reads AAGVIQSPRHLIKEKRETATLKCYPIPRHDTVYWYQQGPGQDPQFLISFYEKMQSDKGSIPDRFSAQQFSDYHSELNMSSLELGDSALYFCASSLGQWASGSKENEQFFGPGTRLTVL.

V and J are TRBV5-4 and TRBJ2-7, with 9 positions matching TRBD1. The CDR3 totals 18 residues. J lost 3 bases, V lost 4 bases, and 17 bases had no gene match. In germline, CDR1 is SGHNT, CDR2 YYREEE (reference sequence). The CDR3 loop is CASSATGTGMGGYYEQYF. CDR3 DNA: TGTGCCAGCAGCGCTACCGGGACAGGGATGGGGGGATACTACGAGCAGTACTTC.

The chain links TRBV27 to TRBJ2-1, with D possibly TRBD2 on 6 matching bases. The V gene's germline CDR1 is MNHEY and CDR2 SMNVEV (reference sequence). This CDR3 is built from 13 residues. Trimming took 3 bases from V and 15 from J, leaving 18 bases between them. The CDR3: CASSLGSRGPPFF. The DNA for the CDR3 is TGTGCCAGCAGTTTGGGCTCGCGGGGACCCCCGTTCTTC.

V usage is TRBV9 and J usage is TRBJ2-3, with 8 positions matching TRBD2. CDR1 and CDR2 from the germline V gene are SGDLS and YYNGEE. The CDR3 runs to 17 residues. The trim removed 0 bases at V and 0 bases at J, leaving 6 bases unmatched. The chain's CDR3 is CASSVGQAGGSTDTQYF. Here the CDR3 DNA reads TGTGCCAGCAGCGTAGGACAGGCGGGGGGTAGCACAGATACGCAGTATTTT.

The chain uses TRBV2 and TRBJ1-1; tentative D call: TRBD1 (5 bases). Germline-derived CDR1 and CDR2 are SNHLY and FYNNEI. The V gene lost 8 bases and the J gene lost 3 bases, with 16 bases spanning the gap. The length of the CDR3 is 14 residues. Written as DNA, the CDR3 is TGTGCCAGCGGCTCGATGGGGCGGTACACTGAAGCTTTCTTT. This encodes CASGSMGRYTEAFF.

The chain employs TRBV10-1 and TRBJ1-1; weak D call: TRBD1 (5 bases). The CDR3 totals 13 residues. Between the trimmed V and J ends, which lost 11 bases and 0 bases, there was a span of 13 bases. Germline loops: CDR1 WNHNN, CDR2 SYGVQD (reference sequence). CDR3 nucleotides: TGCGCCGTACGACAGTCTTTGAACACTGAAGCTTTCTTT. Translated: CAVRQSLNTEAFF.

The chain uses TRBV9 and TRBJ1-1; tentative D call: TRBD1 (6 bases). Trimming pared 4 bases from V and 0 bases from J, leaving 19 bases between. This CDR3 has 17 residues. The V gene's germline CDR1 is SGDLS and CDR2 YYNGEE. In nucleotides, the CDR3 is TGTGCCAGCAGCACCCGACCCGGGGGGCGGGTGAACACTGAAGCTTTCTTT. It codes for CASSTRPGGRVNTEAFF.

CDR3 coding DNA: TGTGCCAGTAGTAGAAAGGGGGGGTGGGGCACAGATACGCAGTATTTT. Translated, it gives CASSRKGGWGTDTQYF. The chain couples TRBV19 to TRBJ2-3; D is perhaps TRBD2 (7 bases). CDR1 and CDR2 (germline): LNHDA, SQIVND (reference sequence). This CDR3 contains 16 residues. V lost 4 bases and J lost 1, with 15 bases in between.

This clone came up once. The chain uses TRBV4-1 and TRBJ2-3, with TRBD2 matching 9 bases. J was trimmed by 4 bases and V by 1 base; bases with no gene match: 9. Germline V gene data show CDR1 as MGHRA and CDR2 as YSYEKL. The CDR3 runs to 17 residues. The CDR3 nucleotides are TGCGCCAGCAGCCAAGGGAAGACTAGCGGTGGGGCAGATACGCAGTATTTT. This codes for CASSQGKTSGGADTQYF.

The CDR3 bases are TGTGCCACCAGGGTGGACAGCGGCCACACCGGGGAGCTGTTTTTT. This encodes CATRVDSGHTGELFF. The chain combines TRBV6-5 with TRBJ2-2, with D possibly TRBD1 on 6 matching bases. V lost 10 bases to trimming and J lost 3 bases, with 18 bases between them. This CDR3 is built from 15 residues. The germline gives CDR1 MNHEY, CDR2 SVGAGI.

Note on this clone: Germline and junction disagree at one end, which may indicate a read error. The rearrangement uses TRBV7-7 and TRBJ2-2, with TRBD2 matching 8 bases. Per germline, CDR1 SSHAT and CDR2 FNYEAQ (reference sequence). The CDR3 covers 16 residues. This CDR3 is CASSFSPGGGAGELFF. DNA for the CDR3: TGTGCTAGCAGCTTTTCCCCGGGGGGGGGCGCCGGGGAGCTGTTTTTT. The entire variable domain, with the rest obtained from reference TRBV7-7 and TRBJ2-2, is as follows: GAGVSQSPRYKVTKRGQDVTLRCDPISSHATLYWYQQALGQGPEFLTYFNYEAQPDKSGLPSDRFSAERPEGSISTLTIQRTEQRDSAMYRCASSFSPGGGAGELFFGEGSRLTVL.

The rearrangement joins TRBV11-2 to TRBJ1-1; 12 nucleotides line up with TRBD1. The germline gives CDR1 SGHAT, CDR2 FQNNGV. V lost 5 bases, J lost 2 bases, and 3 bases stayed unmatched. The CDR3 loop spans 15 amino acids. The CDR3 is CASSPGTGGNTEAFF. Written as DNA, the CDR3 is TGTGCCAGCAGCCCCGGGACAGGGGGCAACACTGAAGCTTTCTTT.